A selection of T cell receptor beta chains follows, all from one sample in a study of naive and memory T cell subsets. One entry per CDR3 protein, called by TCRdb with MiXCR from the UMI-ligation and nested PCR reads. The sample yields approximately 89,000 distinct CDR3 sequences, 7% to 8% seen once. The specimen was central memory CD4+ T cells from blood. The receptors here all came from a human donor in good health. The CDR3 runs from the conserved cysteine through the conserved F or W. Each record gives: J gene, clone size, V gene, CDR3 protein. Clone size is not always given. Where it is, it says once, few, many or a class for expanded clones.

TRBJ1-3,many,TRBV5-6,CASSLYRARDSGNTIYF
TRBJ2-5,NA,TRBV7-6,CASKARQPKETQYF
TRBJ2-1,NA,TRBV20-1,CSARVRHIYNEQFF
TRBJ2-7,many,TRBV19,CASSTGGTANEQYF
TRBJ2-1,NA,TRBV28,CASIGLGLAGGEQFF
TRBJ2-1,many,TRBV11-1,CASSRTSLYNEQFF
TRBJ2-7,few,TRBV5-1,CASSLGGTGPYEQYF
TRBJ2-3,NA,TRBV20-1,CSLTGGGTDTQYF
TRBJ2-7,many,TRBV11-2,CASSSGLAGVEEQYF
TRBJ2-5,NA,TRBV20-1,CSARAGLGDGTQYF
TRBJ2-3,many,TRBV7-2,CASSQLGDTQYF
TRBJ2-5,many,TRBV7-2,CASSAPPLGETQYF
TRBJ2-1,NA,TRBV19,CASSIETGISYSYNEQFF
TRBJ2-7,many,TRBV3-1,CASSQGGGNRYEQYF
TRBJ1-4,many,TRBV15,CATSRDETGHREKLFF
TRBJ1-6,many,TRBV7-3,CASSPTTSGSPLHF
TRBJ1-2,NA,TRBV19,CASIPEQGYGYTF
TRBJ2-2,NA,TRBV7-6,CASSPRHSGELFF
TRBJ1-3,many,TRBV4-2,CASSVRTGSSGNTIYF
TRBJ2-1,few,TRBV6-8,CASSYSKGQGCYEQFF
TRBJ2-1,NA,TRBV6-2/TRBV6-3,CASSPDSLGHEQFF
TRBJ1-6,many,TRBV3-1,CASSQGQSNSPLHF
TRBJ2-2,few,TRBV4-3,CASSLDTNTGELFF
TRBJ1-3,many,TRBV4-2,CASSQEPLPSGNTIYF
TRBJ2-2,few,TRBV12-3/TRBV12-4,CASSFQGGANTGELFF
TRBJ1-2,NA,TRBV2,CASGPGVGGYTF